This TCR beta chain was obtained from a study of cytomegalovirus exposure and HLA in healthy donors. This CDR3 is 19 amino acids long. CDR1 and CDR2 from the germline V gene are SGHDN and FVKESK. Trimming cost V 0 bases and J 0 bases; bases outside gene matches: 10. Findings of the study overall: The authors assumed roughly uniform sequencing depth across donors for presence/absence analyses. Excluded: some indistinguishable V segments such as TRBV6-2 and TRBV6-3.

This clone was seen a single time. The antigen is unknown. PCR amplification relied on 60 Vbeta primers (plus 13 Jbeta primers). Clones were read by immunoSEQ multiplex PCR, and TCRdb kept only the in-frame ones, dropping some. The sample has 90,000 to 100,000 clones; approximately 72% are singletons. This chain links TRBV14 with TRBJ2-2, with TRBD2 matching 7 bases. Input material: PBMCs. This sequence originates from a middle-aged man in good health and CMV-seropositive. CDR3 residues: CASSQEKIAGITNTGELFF. For the CDR3, the DNA is TGTGCCAGCAGCCAAGAAAAGATAGCGGGTATAACGAACACCGGGGAGCTGTTTTTT.